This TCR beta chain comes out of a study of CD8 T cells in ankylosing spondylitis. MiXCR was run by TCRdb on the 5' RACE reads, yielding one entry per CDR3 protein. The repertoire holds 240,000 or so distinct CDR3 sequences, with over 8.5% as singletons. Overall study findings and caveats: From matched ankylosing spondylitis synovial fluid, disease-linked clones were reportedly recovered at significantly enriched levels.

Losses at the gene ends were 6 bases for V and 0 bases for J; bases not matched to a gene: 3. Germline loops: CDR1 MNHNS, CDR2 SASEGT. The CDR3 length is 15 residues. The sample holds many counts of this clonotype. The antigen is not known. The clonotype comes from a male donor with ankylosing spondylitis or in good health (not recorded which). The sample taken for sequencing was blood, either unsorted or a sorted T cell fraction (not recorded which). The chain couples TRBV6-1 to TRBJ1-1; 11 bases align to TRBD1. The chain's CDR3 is CASSRDRGVNTEAFF. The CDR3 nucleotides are TGTGCCAGCAGCCGGGACAGGGGGGTGAACACTGAAGCTTTCTTT.